Each of the 22 T cell receptor beta chains below was sequenced from the same sample in a study of lymphopenia after photon versus proton radiotherapy. The data were produced by immunoSEQ multiplex PCR, yet TCRdb's version contains in-frame clones alone and is incomplete. The sample includes approximately 170,000 clones, approximately 91% seen only once; the top ten take approximately 4.8%. The sequencing used peripheral blood, collected from a patient treated with photon-based radiotherapy. These receptors were obtained from a man aged 50 or older with gastric cancer.

This clone was seen just once. The chain is built from TRBV7-2 and TRBJ1-2; D gene unclear. The CDR3 contains 14 residues. V was clipped by 1 base and J by 6 bases, with 12 bases between them. Per the germline V gene, CDR1 is SGHTA and CDR2 is FQGNSA. The CDR3 nucleotides are TGTGCCAGCAGCTTAGATCGCAGAAGGAATGGCTACACCTTC. This translates into CASSLDRRRNGYTF.

This chain joins TRBV11-1 and TRBJ2-5; 9 positions match TRBD1. The length of the CDR3 is 15 residues. CDR1 and CDR2 from the germline V gene are SGHAT and FQDESV (reference sequence). The V and J ends lost 1 base and 9 bases, in that order; junction bases with no gene match: 9. Here the CDR3 reads CASSLEPQGAVAQYF. CDR3 bases: TGTGCCAGCAGCTTAGAGCCACAGGGGGCAGTGGCCCAGTACTTC.

J is TRBJ1-5 and V is TRBV19; D is unclear. The CDR3 spans 16 residues. V was cut by 4 bases and J by 7 bases, with 20 bases left in between. The germline gives CDR1 LNHDA, CDR2 SQIVND (reference sequence). The CDR3 nucleotides read TGTGCCAGTAGTAACGTCGGCCTCCAAGGCGGACAGCCCCAGCATTTT. Translated: CASSNVGLQGGQPQHF. The whole variable domain, filled in from reference TRBV19 and TRBJ1-5, reads DGGITQSPKYLFRKEGQNVTLSCEQNLNHDAMYWYRQDPGQGLRLIYYSQIVNDFQKGDIAEGYSVSREKKESFPLTVTSAQKNPTAFYLCASSNVGLQGGQPQHFGDGTRLSIL.

The genes are TRBV5-5 and TRBJ1-1, with D unclear. Looked up from germline, CDR1 is SGHKS and CDR2 is YYEKEE (reference sequence). The V gene lost 5 bases and the J gene lost 10 bases, with 24 bases spanning the gap. CDR3 length: 15 residues. As DNA, the CDR3 is TGTGCCAGCAGACCGGACGGGTCGGATCGGGGTTTAGCTTTCTTT. Its protein is CASRPDGSDRGLAFF.

The chain links TRBV10-2 to TRBJ2-2, with 10 bases aligning to TRBD2. CDR1 is WSHSY and CDR2 is SAAADI in the germline V gene. The CDR3 consists of 15 residues. The trim removed 6 bases at V and 3 bases at J, leaving 4 bases unmatched. CDR3 in amino acids: CASRVLAGDTGELFF. CDR3 DNA sequence: TGCGCCAGCAGGGTTCTAGCGGGAGACACCGGGGAGCTGTTTTTT.

This clone was recorded once. The rearrangement links TRBV9 to TRBJ2-1; tentative D call: TRBD2 (6 bases). Looked up from germline, CDR1 is SGDLS and CDR2 is YYNGEE. Trimming removed 6 bases from V and 6 bases from J, with 19 bases in between. The CDR3 totals 15 residues. CDR3 loop: CASNAGGTPGNEQFF. CDR3 in DNA: TGTGCCAGCAACGCCGGGGGAACCCCCGGCAATGAGCAGTTCTTC.

The V gene is TRBV19, the J gene TRBJ2-7; a possible D gene is TRBD2 (5 bases). From germline, CDR1 is LNHDA and CDR2 SQIVND (reference sequence). The CDR3 spans 14 residues. Trimming took off 4 bases at V and 4 bases at J, with 14 bases between the two ends. The CDR3 bases are TGTGCCAGTAGTACAGACGGAAGACTATACGAGCAGTACTTC. This encodes CASSTDGRLYEQYF.

The rearrangement joins TRBV6-5 to TRBJ1-2; D not resolved. The V gene lost 2 bases and the J gene lost 5 bases, with 9 bases spanning the gap. Per the germline V gene, CDR1 is MNHEY and CDR2 is SVGAGI. The CDR3 is made up of 13 amino acids. The CDR3 protein is CASSYGPEYGYTF. The CDR3 DNA is TGTGCCAGCAGTTACGGGCCAGAATATGGCTACACCTTC.

This chain joins TRBV20-1 and TRBJ2-7; no reliable D call. The CDR3 is 10 residues long. V was shortened by 5 bases and J by 4 bases, with 6 bases between the two germline ends. Per the germline V gene, CDR1 is DFQATT and CDR2 is SNEGSKA (reference sequence). DNA of the CDR3: TGCAGTGCTGGATCTTACGAGCAGTACTTC. This sequence encodes CSAGSYEQYF.

The chain couples TRBV7-8 to TRBJ1-3, with D perhaps TRBD1 (6 bases). Germline V lookup: CDR1 SGHVS, CDR2 FQNEAQ. The ends were cut back, 4 bases at V and 2 bases at J, with 15 bases in the middle. This CDR3 contains 16 residues. The CDR3 DNA reads as TGTGCCAGCAGCTCATCAGGGGTAGCCACTGGAAACACCATATATTTT. Amino acid sequence: CASSSSGVATGNTIYF. Complete variable domain (other parts from reference TRBV7-8 and TRBJ1-3): GAGVSQSPRYKVAKRGQDVALRCDPISGHVSLFWYQQALGQGPEFLTYFQNEAQLDKSGLPSDRFFAERPEGSVSTLKIQRTQQEDSAVYLCASSSSGVATGNTIYFGEGSWLTVV.

The chain recombines TRBV7-9 with TRBJ1-5, with D hard to call. This CDR3 is 14 amino acids long. Germline loops: CDR1 SEHNR, CDR2 FQNEAQ (reference sequence). V lost 1 base, J lost 4 bases, and 8 bases lay in between. The DNA for the CDR3 is TGTGCCAGCAGCTTAGAAAGGAGTAATCAGCCCCAGCATTTT. Protein: CASSLERSNQPQHF.

The chain uses TRBV30 and TRBJ1-1, with TRBD1 matching over 9 bases. The V and J ends lost 2 bases and 5 bases, in that order; junction bases with no gene match: 6. The CDR3 consists of 14 residues. Germline CDR1 GTSNPN, CDR2 SVGIG (reference sequence). Here the CDR3 reads CAWSSGTGLTEAFF. As DNA, the CDR3 is TGTGCCTGGAGTTCCGGGACAGGGTTAACTGAAGCTTTCTTT.

The CDR3 DNA sequence: TGTGCCAGCAGCTTAGCGGGGGGCGGGAGGACTAAGGGCGAGCAGTACTTC. It is translated as CASSLAGGGRTKGEQYF. This chain connects TRBV27 to TRBJ2-7; 10 positions agree with TRBD2. This CDR3 is 17 amino acids long. CDR1 is MNHEY, CDR2 SMNVEV, per germline (reference sequence). With V trimmed by 6 bases and J by 6 bases, 17 bases remained unmatched.

The gene calls are TRBV7-2 and TRBJ1-2, with TRBD1 as a possible D gene (5 bases). Deletions cut 0 bases from V and 8 bases from J, with 13 bases between. The CDR3 runs 14 residues. CDR1 and CDR2 from the germline V gene are SGHTA and FQGNSA. For the CDR3, the DNA is TGTGCCAGCAGCTTAGCCGGGACGATAAAGGGCTACACCTTC. Its translation: CASSLAGTIKGYTF.

This chain connects TRBV7-9 to TRBJ2-1; D gene unclear. Germline CDR1 SEHNR, CDR2 FQNEAQ (reference sequence). The CDR3 runs to 12 residues. The V and J ends lost 5 bases and 2 bases respectively, with 4 bases between them. The CDR3 DNA reads as TGTGCCAGCAGCCTCCCCTACAATGAGCAGTTCTTC. This sequence encodes CASSLPYNEQFF. The whole variable domain, remainder taken from reference TRBV7-9 and TRBJ2-1, is DTGVSQNPRHKITKRGQNVTFRCDPISEHNRLYWYRQTLGQGPEFLTYFQNEAQLEKSRLLSDRFSAERPKGSFSTLEIQRTEQGDSAMYLCASSLPYNEQFFGPGTRLTVL.

This sequence joins TRBV27 and TRBJ1-2; perhaps TRBD1 as D (5 bases). Germline lookup yields CDR1 MNHEY and CDR2 SMNVEV (reference sequence). V lost 3 bases and J lost 4, with 18 bases in between. The CDR3 spans 16 residues. CDR3 nucleotide sequence: TGTGCCAGCAGTTTCTACGGGACTGGGAGCTTCTATGGCTACACCTTC. The encoded protein is CASSFYGTGSFYGYTF.

CDR3 sequence reads: CASSKDRKVNTEAFF. In DNA form, the CDR3 reads TGTGCCAGCAGTAAAGACAGGAAAGTGAACACTGAAGCTTTCTTT. V and J are TRBV6-4 and TRBJ1-1; D may be TRBD1 (6 bases). Germline V gene data show CDR1 as MRHNA and CDR2 as SNTAGT. V was clipped by 5 bases and J by 0 bases, with 13 bases between them. The CDR3 runs 15 residues.

The chain has TRBV18 and TRBJ2-5; weak D call: TRBD1 (6 bases). The J call may be incorrect, as the DNA end agrees better with TRBJ2-7. Germline CDR1 KGHSH, CDR2 LQKENI. The CDR3 spans 12 residues. This CDR3 is CASSSTGYEQYF. DNA of the CDR3: TGTGCCAGCTCATCGACAGGCTACGAGCAGTACTTC.

The rearrangement links TRBV7-2 to TRBJ2-5, with 9 bases matching TRBD1. The V segment lost 7 bases and the J segment 5 bases; nucleotides outside the gene matches: 5. The CDR3 loop spans 13 amino acids. Germline loops: CDR1 SGHTA, CDR2 FQGNSA. This CDR3 is CASTTDRGETQYF. The CDR3 bases are TGTGCCAGCACCACGGACAGGGGCGAGACCCAGTACTTC.

This rearrangement joins TRBV7-9 to TRBJ2-7, with 8 bases identical to TRBD1. Germline CDR1 is SEHNR and CDR2 is FQNEAQ (reference sequence). J lost 2 bases, V lost 5 bases, and 5 bases had no gene match. The length of the CDR3 is 14 residues. The CDR3 DNA reads as TGTGCCAGCAGCCAAGGACAGGGACCCTACGAGCAGTACTTC. Translating it yields CASSQGQGPYEQYF. Full variable domain (remainder filled in from reference TRBV7-9 and TRBJ2-7): DTGVSQNPRHKITKRGQNVTFRCDPISEHNRLYWYRQTLGQGPEFLTYFQNEAQLEKSRLLSDRFSAERPKGSFSTLEIQRTEQGDSAMYLCASSQGQGPYEQYFGPGTRLTVT.

The chain joins TRBV9 to TRBJ2-1, with TRBD2 matching 10 bases. CDR3 length equals 17 residues. Germline V gene data show CDR1 as SGDLS and CDR2 as YYNGEE. J was trimmed by 2 bases and V by 0 bases; bases with no gene match: 5. This CDR3 reads CASSVASSGSPYNEQFF. As DNA, the CDR3 is TGTGCCAGCAGCGTAGCGTCTAGCGGGAGTCCCTACAATGAGCAGTTCTTC.

The chain employs TRBV5-8 and TRBJ1-5; D is perhaps TRBD1 (6 bases). CDR1 and CDR2 (germline): SGHTS, YDEGEE. The V end was cut by 4 bases, the J end by 1 base, with 9 bases between. CDR3 length: 14 amino acids. The CDR3 nucleotides read TGTGCCAGCAGCCATCAGGGGAGCAATCAGCCCCAGCATTTT. This gives the protein CASSHQGSNQPQHF.